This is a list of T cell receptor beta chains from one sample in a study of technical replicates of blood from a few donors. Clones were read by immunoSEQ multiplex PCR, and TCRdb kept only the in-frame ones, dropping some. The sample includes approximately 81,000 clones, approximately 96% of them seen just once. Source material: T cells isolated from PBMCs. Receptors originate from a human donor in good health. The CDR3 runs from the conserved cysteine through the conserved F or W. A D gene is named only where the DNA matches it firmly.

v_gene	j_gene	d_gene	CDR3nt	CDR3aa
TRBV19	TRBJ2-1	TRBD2	TGTGCCAGTAGTATCACCGGGACTAGCGGGAGAAGTGAGCAGTTCTTC	CASSITGTSGRSEQFF
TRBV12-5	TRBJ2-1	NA	TGTGCTACCACACCCTACAATGAGCAGTTCTTC	CATTPYNEQFF
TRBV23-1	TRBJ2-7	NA	TGCGCCAGTACCCGGGGAAGCTCCTACGAGCAGTACTTC	CASTRGSSYEQYF
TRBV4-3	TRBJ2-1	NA	TGCGCCAGCAGCCAGCGACTAGAAGGGAATGAGCAGTTCTTC	CASSQRLEGNEQFF
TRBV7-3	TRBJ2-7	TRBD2	TGTGCCAGCAGCTTATTAGCGGGAGGAAGCGAGCAGTACTTC	CASSLLAGGSEQYF
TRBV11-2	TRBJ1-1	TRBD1	TGTGCCAGCAGCTTAGATCTGGACAGGGTGGCCTACACTGAAGCTTTCTTT	CASSLDLDRVAYTEAFF
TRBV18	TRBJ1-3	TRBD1	TGTGCCAGCTCACCGCAGGGGGCGCGCGGAAACACCATATATTTT	CASSPQGARGNTIYF
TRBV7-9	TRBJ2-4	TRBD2	TGTGCCAGCAGCCCGGGATATAGCGGGAGGGGAAGGGCCAAAAACATTCAGTACTTC	CASSPGYSGRGRAKNIQYF
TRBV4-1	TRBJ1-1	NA	TGCGCCAGCAGCCAACTCTCGAACACTGAAGCTTTCTTT	CASSQLSNTEAFF
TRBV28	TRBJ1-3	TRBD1	TGTGCCAGCAGCATCCCGGGACAGGGTATCCAGGCTGGAAACACCATATATTTT	CASSIPGQGIQAGNTIYF
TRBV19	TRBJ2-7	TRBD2	TGTGCCAGTAGTAGGGGAGGACGTGCGGGAGGTCTCTACGAGCAGTACTTC	CASSRGGRAGGLYEQYF
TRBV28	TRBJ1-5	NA	TGTGCCAGCCTGGGGGGTTCTGGCAATCAGCCCCAGCATTTT	CASLGGSGNQPQHF
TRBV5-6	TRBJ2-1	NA	TGTGCCAGCAGCTTTGGCAAGCGACTTTACAATGAGCAGTTCTTC	CASSFGKRLYNEQFF
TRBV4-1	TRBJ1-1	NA	TGCGCCAGCAGCCAAGCCTTAGACAGGGAAGCTTTCTTT	CASSQALDREAFF
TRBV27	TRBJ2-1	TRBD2	TGTGCCAGCAGTTTAAGTCCCAGCGGGAGGGTCAATGAGCAGTTCTTC	CASSLSPSGRVNEQFF
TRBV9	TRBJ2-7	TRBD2	TGTGCCAGCAGCTCTGGACTAGCGGGATACGAGCAGTACTTC	CASSSGLAGYEQYF
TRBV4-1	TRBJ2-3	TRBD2	TGCGCCAGCAGCCCCCTCGGGGGGGGAGATACGCAGTATTTT	CASSPLGGGDTQYF
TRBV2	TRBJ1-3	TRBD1	TGTGCCAGCAGTGAGTCCGGGACAGCATCTGGAAACACCATATATTTT	CASSESGTASGNTIYF
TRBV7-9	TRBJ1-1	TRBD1	TGTGCCAGCAGCTCACACCGGGACAGGGAGGACACTGAAGCTTTCTTT	CASSSHRDREDTEAFF
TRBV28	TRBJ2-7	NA	TGTGCCAGCAGTTGGGGGAGGTACGAGCAGTACTTC	CASSWGRYEQYF
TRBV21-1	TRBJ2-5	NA	TGTGCCAGCAGCAGCTACCCCCGGGACAGACGGGGCACAACAGAGACCCAGTACTTC	CASSSYPRDRRGTTETQYF
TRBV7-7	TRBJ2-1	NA	TGTGCCAGCAGCTTGAACGGGGGCTCCTACAATGAGCAGTTCTTC	CASSLNGGSYNEQFF
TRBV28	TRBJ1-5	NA	TGTGCCAGTATACGGAGGGACAATCAGCCCCAGCATTTT	CASIRRDNQPQHF
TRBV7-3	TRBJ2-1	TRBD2	TGTGCCAGCAGCAGCGGACTAGCGGCCTACAATGAGCAGTTCTTC	CASSSGLAAYNEQFF
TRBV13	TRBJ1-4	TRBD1	TGTGCCAGCAGCTTATCTGGAGGGGGCGGAAATGAAAAACTGTTTTTT	CASSLSGGGGNEKLFF